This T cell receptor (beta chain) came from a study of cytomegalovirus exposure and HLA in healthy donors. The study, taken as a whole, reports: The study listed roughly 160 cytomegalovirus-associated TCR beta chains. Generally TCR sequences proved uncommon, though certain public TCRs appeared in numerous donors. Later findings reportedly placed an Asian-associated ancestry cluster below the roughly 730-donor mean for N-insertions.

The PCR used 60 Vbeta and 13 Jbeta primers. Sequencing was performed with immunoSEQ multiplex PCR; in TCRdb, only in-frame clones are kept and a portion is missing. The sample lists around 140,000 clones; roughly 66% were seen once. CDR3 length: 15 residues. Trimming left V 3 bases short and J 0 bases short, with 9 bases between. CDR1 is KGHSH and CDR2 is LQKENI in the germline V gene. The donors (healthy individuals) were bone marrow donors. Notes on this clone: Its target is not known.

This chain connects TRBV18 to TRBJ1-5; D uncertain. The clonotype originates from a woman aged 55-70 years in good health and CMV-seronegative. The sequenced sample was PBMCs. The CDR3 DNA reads TGTGCCAGCTCACCCGAAACGGGTAGCAATCAGCCCCAGCATTTT. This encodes CASSPETGSNQPQHF. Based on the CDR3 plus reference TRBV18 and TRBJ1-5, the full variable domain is NAGVMQNPRHLVRRRGQEARLRCSPMKGHSHVYWYRQLPEEGLKFMVYLQKENIIDESGMPKERFSAEFPKEGPSILRIQQVVRGDSAAYFCASSPETGSNQPQHFGDGTRLSIL.